This T cell receptor beta chain was identified during a study of beta chain features in type 1 diabetes. Notes on the study in general: Type 1 diabetes patients had TCRB CDR3s that were shorter (moderately but significantly so) in all four CD4+ subsets. Among patients, naive, central memory and Treg TCRB repertoires appeared more similar than among healthy donors. High TCR expression in some cells could lead to their over-representation in cDNA sequencing.

The investigators reverse transcribed all of the isolated RNA, so they sequenced expressed TCRB transcripts. The protocol was immunoSEQ multiplex PCR, while the TCRdb copy is restricted to in-frame clones and leaves out a portion. The sample lists 160,000 or so clones, 9% to 10% seen once, with under 0.85% in the top ten. In regard to this clone: Its target is not known.

Trimming took off 5 bases at V and 1 base at J, with 10 bases between the two ends. The CDR3 covers 14 residues. Germline-derived CDR1 and CDR2 are KGHSH and LQKENI. The source is a woman aged 25-40 years with type 1 diabetes. The genes are TRBV18 and TRBJ2-3; the D gene is possibly TRBD1 (5 bases). Sequencing was performed on central memory CD4+ T cells from blood. CDR3 bases: TGTGCCAGCTCAATACAGACAGGCACAGATACGCAGTATTTT. Its protein product is CASSIQTGTDTQYF. The full variable domain, with the rest looked up from reference TRBV18 and TRBJ2-3, is NAGVMQNPRHLVRRRGQEARLRCSPMKGHSHVYWYRQLPEEGLKFMVYLQKENIIDESGMPKERFSAEFPKEGPSILRIQQVVRGDSAAYFCASSIQTGTDTQYFGPGTRLTVL.